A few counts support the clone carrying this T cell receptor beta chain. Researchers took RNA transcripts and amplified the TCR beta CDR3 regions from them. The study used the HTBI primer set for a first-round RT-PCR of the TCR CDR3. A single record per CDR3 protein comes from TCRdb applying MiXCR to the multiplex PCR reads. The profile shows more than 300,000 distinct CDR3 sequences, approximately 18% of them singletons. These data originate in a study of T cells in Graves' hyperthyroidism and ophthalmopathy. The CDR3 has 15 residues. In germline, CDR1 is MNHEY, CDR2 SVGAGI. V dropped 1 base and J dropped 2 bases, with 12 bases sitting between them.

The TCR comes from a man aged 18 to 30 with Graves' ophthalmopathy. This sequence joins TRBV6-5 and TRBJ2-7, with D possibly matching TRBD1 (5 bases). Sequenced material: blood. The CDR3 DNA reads TGTGCCAGCAGTTACTTGCAGGGTTCAGCCTACGAGCAGTACTTC. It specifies CASSYLQGSAYEQYF.